These T cell receptor beta chains were read from a single sample in a study of cytomegalovirus exposure and HLA in healthy donors. Assay: immunoSEQ multiplex PCR; the TCRdb copy retains only in-frame clones and omits some. The profile shows about 160,000 clones, roughly 79% of them singletons. The sequencing sample was made of PBMCs. The origin of the receptors is a woman in her 40s in good health and CMV-seropositive. Each CDR3 is given with its conserved first and last residue. The D gene is left open where the match is weak.

>-|TRBV19|TRBJ2-3
CASSIIGSSTDTQYF
>-|TRBV7-6|TRBJ2-7
CASSLTGPDEQYF
>TRBD1|TRBV11-2|TRBJ1-1
CASRIYSGTANTEAFF
>-|TRBV7-6|TRBJ1-2
CASSETDQGHYGYTF
>-|TRBV7-9|TRBJ1-3
CASSLALTASGNTIYF
>TRBD1|TRBV30|TRBJ1-1
CAWSVKGAVTEAFF
>-|TRBV7-8|TRBJ2-5
CASSFRKETQYF
>-|TRBV19|TRBJ2-3
CASSILAGGNTDTQYF
>TRBD1|TRBV10-3|TRBJ1-1
CAISGTGAPGGTEAFF
>-|TRBV7-9|TRBJ1-1
CASSGKGGNTEAFF
>-|TRBV6-1|TRBJ1-2
CASSEDPRGERSYTF
>-|TRBV5-1|TRBJ2-7
CASSFPGQEQYF
>TRBD1|TRBV7-9|TRBJ1-6
CSSSFQQGTSPLHF
>TRBD2|TRBV7-2|TRBJ2-1
CASSLERGGWEQFF
>TRBD1|TRBV14|TRBJ1-2
CASRRTGRDGYTF
>TRBD2|TRBV5-6|TRBJ2-1
CASSALAGGLEEQFF
>TRBD1|TRBV15|TRBJ1-4
CATRGTGEEKLFF
>-|TRBV15|TRBJ2-7
CATSRDPFSYEQYF
>TRBD1|TRBV28|TRBJ1-2
CASSGKTGFHYGYTF
>TRBD1|TRBV6-5|TRBJ1-6
CASSYLGQGNSPLHF
>-|TRBV7-6|TRBJ1-1
CASSFQGGTEAFF
>-|TRBV30|TRBJ1-4
CATGSGSEKLFF
>TRBD1|TRBV5-1|TRBJ2-1
CASSSGTGPYNEQFF
>TRBD1|TRBV28|TRBJ1-3
CASSPTPTGMNTIYF
>-|TRBV30|TRBJ2-3
CAWSVGTLGHLGTDTQYF
>TRBD1|TRBV9|TRBJ1-2
CASSVDDRAYGYTF
>TRBD1|TRBV10-3|TRBJ1-2
CATSGDRVGGYTF
>-|TRBV5-6|TRBJ1-2
CASSSPGGSLGLNYGYTF
>-|TRBV6-1|TRBJ2-7
CASSLTDTYEQYF
>TRBD1|TRBV10-2|TRBJ1-6
CAISEVTGEGSPLHF
>-|TRBV19|TRBJ1-1
CASTLTTGANTEAFF
>-|TRBV5-1|TRBJ1-4
CASSSEWGVEKLFF